Listed here are 17 T cell receptor beta chains from one sample, sequenced in a study of TIL therapy for anti-PD-1-resistant metastatic lung cancer. This was the immunoSEQ v3 assay. The method was immunoSEQ multiplex PCR; TCRdb's version includes in-frame clones alone and lacks a portion of them. Altogether 95,000 or so clones are present, about 71% being singletons, with the ten largest covering approximately 11%. Noted time point: pre-treatment sample, taken before nivolumab and TIL therapy. Pleural nodules or supraclavicular lymph nodes made up most of the excised metastases sampled. Sequences were derived from tumor tissue, sampled at baseline. The receptor source for this set is a person aged 25 to 80 with non-small cell lung cancer.

V and J are TRBV12-3 or TRBV12-4 and TRBJ1-4; 7 bases align to TRBD1. The CDR3 is 13 residues long. V lost 6 bases, J lost 5 bases, and 3 bases stayed unmatched. The CDR3 spells CASRQGGNEKLFF. CDR3 bases: TGTGCCAGCAGGCAGGGGGGGAATGAAAAACTGTTTTTT.

This clone turned up a few times. This sequence joins TRBV5-4 and TRBJ2-7, with 7 nucleotides matching TRBD2. Germline CDR1 reads SGHNT; CDR2 reads YYREEE (reference sequence). Trimming removed 4 bases from V and 5 bases from J; junction bases left unmatched: 9. This CDR3 has 14 residues. CDR3 protein: CASSGQKGRDEQYF. The CDR3 DNA reads TGTGCCAGCAGCGGACAAAAGGGGAGGGACGAGCAGTACTTC.

The CDR3 DNA reads TGTGCCAGCAGTTTAATGGGTTCTCAGCCCCAGCATTTT. It specifies CASSLMGSQPQHF. The chain uses TRBV28 and TRBJ1-5; D gene unclear. CDR1 and CDR2 (germline): MDHEN, SYDVKM. V was trimmed by 2 bases and J by 6 bases, leaving 8 bases between them. The CDR3 has 13 residues.

This chain connects TRBV7-8 to TRBJ1-4; D call uncertain. Germline V gene sequence: CDR1 SGHVS, CDR2 FQNEAQ. Trimming shortened V by 9 bases and J by 3 bases, and 11 bases separated the two germline ends. The CDR3 spans 13 residues. The CDR3 loop is CASRLGANEKLFF. CDR3 bases: TGTGCCAGTCGTCTTGGGGCTAATGAAAAACTGTTTTTT.

The V and J genes are TRBV13 and TRBJ2-1; D possibly corresponds to TRBD2 (6 bases). Deletions cut 5 bases from V and 6 bases from J, with 17 bases between. Germline V gene data show CDR1 as PRHDT and CDR2 as FYEKMQ (reference sequence). The CDR3 is made up of 15 amino acids. The CDR3, as DNA: TGTGCCAGCAGCGGCCGGGACTCCCAGGGCAATGAGCAGTTCTTC. Translating it yields CASSGRDSQGNEQFF. The variable domain in full, with the rest retrieved from reference TRBV13 and TRBJ2-1, is AAGVIQSPRHLIKEKRETATLKCYPIPRHDTVYWYQQGPGQDPQFLISFYEKMQSDKGSIPDRFSAQQFSDYHSELNMSSLELGDSALYFCASSGRDSQGNEQFFGPGTRLTVL.

The rearrangement links TRBV4-1 to TRBJ2-3; 7 bases are shared with TRBD1. CDR3 length: 14 residues. V was clipped by 8 bases and J by 4 bases; unmatched bases: 9. Per the germline V gene, CDR1 is MGHRA and CDR2 is YSYEKL. This CDR3 is CASARGPSPDTQYF. The CDR3 bases are TGCGCCAGCGCAAGGGGGCCCTCCCCAGATACGCAGTATTTT.

The chain uses TRBV7-3 and TRBJ2-3, with 7 bases aligning to TRBD2. With 1 base clipped from V and 1 base from J, the junction kept 5 bases outside the gene matches. From germline, CDR1 is SGHTA and CDR2 FQGTGA. The CDR3 runs to 16 residues. CDR3 amino acids: CASSLMPSGRTDTQYF. DNA of the CDR3: TGTGCCAGCAGCTTAATGCCTAGCGGTCGCACAGATACGCAGTATTTT.

This chain uses TRBV29-1 with TRBJ2-2; 14 bases match TRBD2. Germline CDR1 reads SQVTM; CDR2 reads ANQGSEA. The V and J ends lost 7 bases and 1 base, in that order; junction bases with no gene match: 2. The CDR3 extends over 15 amino acids. In DNA form, the CDR3 reads TGCAGCGCCGGACTAGCGGGGGGGAACACCGGGGAGCTGTTTTTT. It is translated as CSAGLAGGNTGELFF.

The chain has TRBV18 and TRBJ1-5; D call uncertain. The CDR3 spans 12 residues. V lost 6 bases and J lost 5, with 8 bases in between. CDR1 and CDR2 (germline): KGHSH, LQKENI. The CDR3 region has the DNA TGTGCCAGCTCGTCCTTCGATCAGCCCCAGCATTTT. Its protein product is CASSSFDQPQHF.

This clone appeared a few times. Here the CDR3 reads CASSLLGSGQSSYNEQFF. CDR3 DNA: TGTGCCAGCAGCTTGCTGGGATCAGGGCAGAGCTCCTACAATGAGCAGTTCTTC. The chain couples TRBV7-6 to TRBJ2-1, with D possibly TRBD1 on 5 matching bases. The CDR3 is 18 amino acids. Germline CDR1 SGHVS, CDR2 FNYEAQ. Trimming took off 3 bases at V and 0 bases at J, with 18 bases between the two ends.

This chain connects TRBV7-2 to TRBJ2-7; 12 bases are shared with TRBD2. V was pared by 6 bases and J by 1 base, with 4 bases of the junction left unmatched. The CDR3 extends over 15 amino acids. In germline, CDR1 is SGHTA, CDR2 FQGNSA. The CDR3 coding sequence is TGTGCCAGCAGACCTGGACTAGCGGGATCCTACGAGCAGTACTTC. Protein product: CASRPGLAGSYEQYF.

In its sample, this clone was seen once. The chain links TRBV27 to TRBJ1-4, with a possible D match to TRBD1 (6 bases). The CDR3 totals 13 residues. Germline CDR1 reads MNHEY; CDR2 reads SMNVEV (reference sequence). Between the trimmed V and J ends, which lost 5 bases and 8 bases, there was a span of 12 bases. The DNA of the CDR3 is TGTGCCAGCAGTACCCGAAGGGGGGAAAAACTGTTTTTT. Translation gives CASSTRRGEKLFF.

The chain is built from TRBV5-5 and TRBJ1-1; D is undetermined. Germline lookup yields CDR1 SGHKS and CDR2 YYEKEE (reference sequence). V lost 2 bases and J 1 base, leaving 12 bases between the germline ends. The CDR3 loop spans 15 amino acids. In DNA form, the CDR3 reads TGTGCCAGCAGCTTTTTAGGCTTGAAGAACACTGAAGCTTTCTTT. Protein: CASSFLGLKNTEAFF. Full variable domain (outside the CDR3, taken from reference TRBV5-5 and TRBJ1-1): DAGVTQSPTHLIKTRGQQVTLRCSPISGHKSVSWYQQVLGQGPQFIFQYYEKEERGRGNFPDRFSARQFPNYSSELNVNALLLGDSALYLCASSFLGLKNTEAFFGQGTRLTVV.

This rearrangement joins TRBV19 to TRBJ2-3; D uncertain. V was cut by 9 bases and J by 1 base, with 11 bases left in between. Germline V CDR1 and CDR2: LNHDA, SQIVND (reference sequence). The CDR3 is 13 residues long. This CDR3 is CASGPEGTDTQYF. As DNA, the CDR3 is TGTGCCAGCGGTCCCGAGGGCACAGATACGCAGTATTTT.

Only a few counts were recorded for this clone. The V gene is TRBV7-9, the J gene TRBJ2-1; 7 positions match TRBD1. The trim removed 4 bases at V and 5 bases at J, leaving 2 bases unmatched. Germline V gives CDR1 SEHNR, CDR2 FQNEAQ (reference sequence). CDR3 length: 13 amino acids. In DNA form, the CDR3 reads TGTGCCAGCAGCTCGGGGACAGACAATGAGCAGTTCTTC. Translation: CASSSGTDNEQFF.

The chain is built from TRBV5-1 and TRBJ2-1; TRBD2 agrees at 8 bases. V trimming: 2 bases; J trimming: 7 bases; junction bases outside the gene matches: 8. Germline V lookup: CDR1 SGHRS, CDR2 YFSETQ. The CDR3 spans 15 residues. CDR3 sequence reads: CASSLTSGPGNEQFF. CDR3 DNA sequence: TGCGCCAGCAGCTTAACTAGCGGCCCAGGAAATGAGCAGTTCTTC.

This clone was seen only once. The J gene is TRBJ2-1, the V gene TRBV11-2; 8 positions agree with TRBD1. Germline assignment: CDR1 SGHAT and CDR2 FQNNGV. The length of the CDR3 is 15 residues. V gave up 5 bases and J gave up 1 base; unmatched junction bases: 4. Written as DNA, the CDR3 is TGTGCCAGCAGCCCTGACAGGGGATCCTACAATGAGCAGTTCTTC. It specifies CASSPDRGSYNEQFF.